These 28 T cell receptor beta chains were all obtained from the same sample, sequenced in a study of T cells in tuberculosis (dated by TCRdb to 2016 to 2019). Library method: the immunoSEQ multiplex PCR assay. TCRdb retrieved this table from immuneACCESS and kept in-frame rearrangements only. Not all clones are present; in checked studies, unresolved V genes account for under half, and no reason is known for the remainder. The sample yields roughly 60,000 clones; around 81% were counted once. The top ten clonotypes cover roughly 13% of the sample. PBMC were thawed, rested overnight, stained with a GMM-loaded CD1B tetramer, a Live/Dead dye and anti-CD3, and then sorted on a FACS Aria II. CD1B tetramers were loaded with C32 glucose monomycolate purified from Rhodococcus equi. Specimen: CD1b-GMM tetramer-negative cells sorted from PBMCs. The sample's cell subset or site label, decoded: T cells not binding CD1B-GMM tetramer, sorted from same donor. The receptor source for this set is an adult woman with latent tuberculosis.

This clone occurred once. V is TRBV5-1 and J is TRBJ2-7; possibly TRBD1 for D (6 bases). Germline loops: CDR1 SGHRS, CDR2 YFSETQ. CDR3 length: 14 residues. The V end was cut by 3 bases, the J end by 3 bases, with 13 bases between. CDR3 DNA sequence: TGCGCCAGCAGCTCACTTGGACAGATCTACGAGCAGTACTTC. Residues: CASSSLGQIYEQYF.

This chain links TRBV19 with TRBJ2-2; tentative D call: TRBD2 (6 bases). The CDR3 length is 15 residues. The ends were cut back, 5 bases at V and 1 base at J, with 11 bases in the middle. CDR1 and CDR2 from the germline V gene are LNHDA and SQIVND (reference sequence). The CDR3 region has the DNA TGTGCCAGTAGTTCCGGGACTTTGAACACCGGGGAGCTGTTTTTT. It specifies CASSSGTLNTGELFF.

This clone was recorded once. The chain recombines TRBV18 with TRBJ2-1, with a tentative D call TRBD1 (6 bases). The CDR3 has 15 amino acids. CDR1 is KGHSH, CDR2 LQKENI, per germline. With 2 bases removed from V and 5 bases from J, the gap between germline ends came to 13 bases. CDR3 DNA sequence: TGTGCCAGCTCACCAAGCACAGGGCCTAACAATGAGCAGTTCTTC. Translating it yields CASSPSTGPNNEQFF.

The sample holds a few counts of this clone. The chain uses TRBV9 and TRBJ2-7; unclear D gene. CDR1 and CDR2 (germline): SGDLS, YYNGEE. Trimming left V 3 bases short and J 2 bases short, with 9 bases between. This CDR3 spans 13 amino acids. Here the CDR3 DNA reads TGTGCCAGCAGCGCTCAGGATACCTACGAGCAGTACTTC. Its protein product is CASSAQDTYEQYF.

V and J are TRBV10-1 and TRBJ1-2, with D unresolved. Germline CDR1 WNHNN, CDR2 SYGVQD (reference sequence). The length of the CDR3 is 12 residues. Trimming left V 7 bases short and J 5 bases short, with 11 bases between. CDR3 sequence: CASMKNLYGYTF. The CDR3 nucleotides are TGCGCCAGCATGAAGAACTTATATGGCTACACCTTC.

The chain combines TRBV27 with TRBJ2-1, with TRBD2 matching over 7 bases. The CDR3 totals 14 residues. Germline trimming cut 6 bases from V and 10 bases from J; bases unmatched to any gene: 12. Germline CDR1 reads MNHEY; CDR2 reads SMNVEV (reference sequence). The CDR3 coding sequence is TGTGCCAGCAGATACCGCCTTCCTAGCGGCGAGCAGTTCTTC. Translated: CASRYRLPSGEQFF.

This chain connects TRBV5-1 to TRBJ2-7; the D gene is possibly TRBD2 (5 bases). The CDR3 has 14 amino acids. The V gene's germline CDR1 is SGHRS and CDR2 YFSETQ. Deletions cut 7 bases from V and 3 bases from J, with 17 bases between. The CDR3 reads CASRLDSGNYEQYF. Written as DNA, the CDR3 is TGCGCCAGCCGTTTGGATTCGGGGAACTACGAGCAGTACTTC.

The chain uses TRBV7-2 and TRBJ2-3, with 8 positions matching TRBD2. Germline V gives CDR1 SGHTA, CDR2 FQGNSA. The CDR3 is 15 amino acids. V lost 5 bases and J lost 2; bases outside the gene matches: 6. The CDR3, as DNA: TGTGCCAGCAGCGCCGGGACTAGAACCACAGATACGCAGTATTTT. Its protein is CASSAGTRTTDTQYF.

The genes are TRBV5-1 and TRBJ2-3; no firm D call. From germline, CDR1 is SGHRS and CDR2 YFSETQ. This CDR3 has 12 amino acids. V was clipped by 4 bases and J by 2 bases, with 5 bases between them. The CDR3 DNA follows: TGCGCCAGCAGCCCTAACACAGATACGCAGTATTTT. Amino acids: CASSPNTDTQYF.

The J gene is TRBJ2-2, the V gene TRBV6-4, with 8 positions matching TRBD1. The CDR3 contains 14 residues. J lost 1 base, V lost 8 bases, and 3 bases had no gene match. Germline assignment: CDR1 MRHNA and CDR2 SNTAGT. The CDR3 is CASSGQENTGELFF. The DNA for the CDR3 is TGTGCCAGCTCGGGACAGGAGAACACCGGGGAGCTGTTTTTT.

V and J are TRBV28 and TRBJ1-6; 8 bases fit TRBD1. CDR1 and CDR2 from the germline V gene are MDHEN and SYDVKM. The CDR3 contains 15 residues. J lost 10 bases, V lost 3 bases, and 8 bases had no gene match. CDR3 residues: CASSFIQGAGSPLHF. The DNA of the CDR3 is TGTGCCAGCAGTTTCATTCAGGGGGCAGGCTCACCCCTCCACTTT.

DNA of the CDR3: TGTGCCAGTAGTATTGAGGGACTTCTGAACACTGAAGCTTTCTTT. Translation gives CASSIEGLLNTEAFF. This chain uses TRBV19 with TRBJ1-1, with D possibly TRBD1 on 5 matching bases. In germline, CDR1 is LNHDA, CDR2 SQIVND (reference sequence). The CDR3 has 15 residues. V lost 3 bases and J 0 bases, leaving 11 bases between the germline ends.

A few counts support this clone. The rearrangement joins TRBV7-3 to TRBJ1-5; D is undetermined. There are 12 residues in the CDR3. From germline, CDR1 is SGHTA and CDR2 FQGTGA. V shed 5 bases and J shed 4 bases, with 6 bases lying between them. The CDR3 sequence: CASSPFNQPQHF. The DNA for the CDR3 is TGTGCCAGCAGCCCATTTAATCAGCCCCAGCATTTT.

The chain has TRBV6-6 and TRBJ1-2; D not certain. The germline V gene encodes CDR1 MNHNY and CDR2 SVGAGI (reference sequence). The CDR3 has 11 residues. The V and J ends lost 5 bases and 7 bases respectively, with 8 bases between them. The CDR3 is CASSQTSGYTF. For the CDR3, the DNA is TGTGCCAGCAGTCAAACTAGTGGCTACACCTTC.

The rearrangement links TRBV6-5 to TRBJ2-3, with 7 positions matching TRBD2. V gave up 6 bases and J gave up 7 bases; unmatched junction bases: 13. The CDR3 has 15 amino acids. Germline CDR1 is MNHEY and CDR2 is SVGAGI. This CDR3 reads CASSILAGETNTQYF. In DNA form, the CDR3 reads TGTGCCAGCAGCATTTTAGCGGGTGAAACGAATACGCAGTATTTT.

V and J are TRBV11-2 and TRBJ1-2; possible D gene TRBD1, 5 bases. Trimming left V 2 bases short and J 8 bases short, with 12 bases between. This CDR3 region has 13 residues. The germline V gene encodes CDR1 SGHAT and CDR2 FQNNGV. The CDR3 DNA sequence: TGTGCCAGCAGCTTAAGTCAGGGTTCAGGCTACACCTTC. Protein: CASSLSQGSGYTF.

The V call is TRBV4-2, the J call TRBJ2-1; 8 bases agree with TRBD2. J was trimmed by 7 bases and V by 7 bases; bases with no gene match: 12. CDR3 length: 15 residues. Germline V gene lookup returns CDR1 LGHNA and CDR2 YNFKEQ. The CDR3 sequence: CASTLGGRLENEQFF. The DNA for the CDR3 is TGTGCCAGCACCCTTGGCGGGAGGCTGGAGAATGAGCAGTTCTTC.

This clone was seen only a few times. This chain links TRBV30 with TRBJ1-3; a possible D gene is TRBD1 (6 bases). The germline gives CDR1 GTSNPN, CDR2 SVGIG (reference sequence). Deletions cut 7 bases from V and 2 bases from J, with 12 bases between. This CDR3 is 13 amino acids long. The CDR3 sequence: CASRNRAGNTIYF. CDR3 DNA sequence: TGTGCCTCACGGAACAGGGCTGGAAACACCATATATTTT.

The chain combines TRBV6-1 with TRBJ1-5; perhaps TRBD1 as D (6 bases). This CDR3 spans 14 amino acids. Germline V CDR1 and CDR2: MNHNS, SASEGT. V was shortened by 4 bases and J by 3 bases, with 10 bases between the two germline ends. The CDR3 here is CASSANRVNQPQHF. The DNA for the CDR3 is TGTGCCAGCAGTGCTAACAGGGTCAATCAGCCCCAGCATTTT.

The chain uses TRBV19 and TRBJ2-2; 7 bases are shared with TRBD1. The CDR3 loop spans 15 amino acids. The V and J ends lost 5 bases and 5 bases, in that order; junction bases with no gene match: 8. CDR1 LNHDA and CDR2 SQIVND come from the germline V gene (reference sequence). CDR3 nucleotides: TGTGCCAGTAGTGCTGACAGGGTCGGGACCGGGGAGCTGTTTTTT. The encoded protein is CASSADRVGTGELFF.

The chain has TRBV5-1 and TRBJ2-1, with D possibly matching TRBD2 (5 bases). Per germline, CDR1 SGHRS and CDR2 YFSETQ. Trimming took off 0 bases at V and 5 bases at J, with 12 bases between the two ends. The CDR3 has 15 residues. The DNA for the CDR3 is TGCGCCAGCAGCTTGGCGGGGTTTTCCAACAATGAGCAGTTCTTC. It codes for CASSLAGFSNNEQFF.

CDR3 amino acids: CSVPALEVGGYTF. In nucleotides, the CDR3 is TGCAGCGTACCTGCTCTTGAGGTCGGCGGCTACACCTTC. V is TRBV29-1 and J is TRBJ1-2; no firm D call. The CDR3 is 13 residues long. Germline V gene sequence: CDR1 SQVTM, CDR2 ANQGSEA. Trimming cost V 6 bases and J 8 bases, with 19 bases left between them. Using reference TRBV29-1 and TRBJ1-2 for the parts outside the CDR3, the full variable domain is SAVISQKPSRDICQRGTSLTIQCQVDSQVTMMFWYRQQPGQSLTLIATANQGSEATYESGFVIDKFPISRPNLTFSTLTVSNMSPEDSSIYLCSVPALEVGGYTFGSGTRLTVV.

The CDR3 protein is CASTPQYRGGRVEQFF. The CDR3, as DNA: TGTGCCAGCACCCCACAATACCGGGGGGGCCGGGTGGAGCAGTTCTTC. The gene calls are TRBV9 and TRBJ2-1, with 8 bases fitting TRBD2. V lost 6 bases, J lost 10 bases, and 18 bases stayed unmatched. The germline CDR1 and CDR2 sequences are SGDLS and YYNGEE. The CDR3 covers 16 residues.

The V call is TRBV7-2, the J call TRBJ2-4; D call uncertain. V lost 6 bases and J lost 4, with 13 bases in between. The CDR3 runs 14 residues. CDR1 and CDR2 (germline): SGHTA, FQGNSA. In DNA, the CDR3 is TGTGCCAGCAGTTCAGAGGCCTTTAAAAACATTCAGTACTTC. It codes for CASSSEAFKNIQYF. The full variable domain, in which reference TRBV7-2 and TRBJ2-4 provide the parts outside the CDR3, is GAGVSQSPSNKVTEKGKDVELRCDPISGHTALYWYRQSLGQGLEFLIYFQGNSAPDKSGLPSDRFSAERTGGSVSTLTIQRTQQEDSAVYLCASSSEAFKNIQYFGAGTRLSVL.

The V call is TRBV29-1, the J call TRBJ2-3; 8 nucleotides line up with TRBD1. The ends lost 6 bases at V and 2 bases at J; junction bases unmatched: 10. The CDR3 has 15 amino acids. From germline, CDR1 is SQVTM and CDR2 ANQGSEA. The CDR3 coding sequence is TGCAGCGTCAGGGGGCAGGGAGGAAACACAGATACGCAGTATTTT. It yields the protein CSVRGQGGNTDTQYF.

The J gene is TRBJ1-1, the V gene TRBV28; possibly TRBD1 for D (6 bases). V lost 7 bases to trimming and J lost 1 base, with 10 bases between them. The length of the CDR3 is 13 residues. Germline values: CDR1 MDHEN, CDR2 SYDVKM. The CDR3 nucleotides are TGTGCCAGCATCGGACAGTGGAACACTGAAGCTTTCTTT. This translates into CASIGQWNTEAFF.

CDR3 loop: CASSVRRDAYNEQFF. The CDR3 region has the DNA TGTGCCAGCAGCGTGAGGCGGGACGCGTACAATGAGCAGTTCTTC. The gene calls are TRBV9 and TRBJ2-1; perhaps TRBD2 as D (6 bases). Germline lookup yields CDR1 SGDLS and CDR2 YYNGEE. The CDR3 spans 15 residues. V lost 2 bases and J lost 4, with 13 bases in between. Drawing the rest from reference TRBV9 and TRBJ2-1, the complete variable domain is DSGVTQTPKHLITATGQRVTLRCSPRSGDLSVYWYQQSLDQGLQFLIQYYNGEERAKGNILERFSAQQFPDLHSELNLSSLELGDSALYFCASSVRRDAYNEQFFGPGTRLTVL.

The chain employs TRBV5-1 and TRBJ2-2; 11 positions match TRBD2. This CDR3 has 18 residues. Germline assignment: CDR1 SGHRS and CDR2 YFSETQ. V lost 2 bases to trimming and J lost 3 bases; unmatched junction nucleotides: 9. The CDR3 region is CASSFKGGTSGYTGELFF. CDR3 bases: TGCGCCAGCAGCTTCAAGGGGGGGACTAGCGGTTACACCGGGGAGCTGTTTTTT.